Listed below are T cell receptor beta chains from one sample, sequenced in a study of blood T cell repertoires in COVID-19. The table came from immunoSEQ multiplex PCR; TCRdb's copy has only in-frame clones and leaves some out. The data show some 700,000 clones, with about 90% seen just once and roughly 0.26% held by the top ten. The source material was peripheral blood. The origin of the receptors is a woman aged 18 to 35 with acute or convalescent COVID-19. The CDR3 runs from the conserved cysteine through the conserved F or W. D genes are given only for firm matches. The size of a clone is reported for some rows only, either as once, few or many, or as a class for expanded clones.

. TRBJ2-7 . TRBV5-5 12 CASSLGQFEQYF TGTGCCAGCAGCTTGGGACAATTCGAGCAGTACTTC
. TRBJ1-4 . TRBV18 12 CASSLDREKLFF TGTGCCAGCTCACTTGACAGGGAAAAACTGTTTTTT
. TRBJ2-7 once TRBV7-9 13 CASSGAGKYEQYF TGTGCCAGCAGCGGGGCGGGGAAGTACGAGCAGTACTTC
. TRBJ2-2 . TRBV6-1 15 CASSEGTEHTGELFF TGTGCCAGCAGTGAAGGGACAGAACACACCGGGGAGCTGTTTTTT
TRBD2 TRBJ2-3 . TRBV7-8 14 CASSYPGEGDTQYF TGTGCCAGCAGCTACCCTGGGGAGGGGGATACGCAGTATTTT
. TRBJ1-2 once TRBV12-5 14 CASGCIDGVCGYTF TGTGCTAGTGGTTGCATCGACGGGGTGTGTGGCTACACCTTC
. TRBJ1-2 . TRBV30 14 CAWSVSGVNYGYTF TGTGCCTGGAGTGTCTCCGGGGTGAACTATGGCTACACCTTC
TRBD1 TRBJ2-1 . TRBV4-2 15 CASSQAGQGVDEQFF TGTGCCAGCAGCCAAGCGGGACAGGGAGTCGATGAGCAGTTCTTC
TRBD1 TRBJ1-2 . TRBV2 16 CASSGYGGTGSYGYTF TGTGCCAGCAGTGGGTATGGAGGGACAGGGAGCTATGGCTACACCTTC
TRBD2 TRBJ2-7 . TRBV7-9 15 CASSGTSGGAYEQYF TGTGCCAGCAGCGGGACTAGCGGGGGTGCCTACGAGCAGTACTTC
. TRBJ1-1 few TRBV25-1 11 CASRSNTEAFF TGTGCCAGCAGGTCAAACACTGAAGCTTTCTTT
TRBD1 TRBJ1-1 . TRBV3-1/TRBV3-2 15 CASSKGDRVNTEAFF TGTGCCAGCAGCAAAGGGGACAGGGTGAACACTGAAGCTTTCTTT
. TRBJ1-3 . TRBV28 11 CASTAGNTIYF TGTGCCAGCACCGCTGGAAACACCATATATTTT
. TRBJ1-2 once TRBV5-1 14 CASSSYDSRDGYTF TGCGCCAGCAGCTCGTATGACAGTAGGGATGGCTACACCTTC
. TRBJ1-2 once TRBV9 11 CASSGATGYTF TGTGCCAGCAGCGGCGCAACTGGCTACACCTTC
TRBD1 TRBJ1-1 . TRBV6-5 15 CASSTKTGMGGEAFF TGTGCCAGCAGTACTAAGACAGGGATGGGAGGCGAAGCTTTCTTT
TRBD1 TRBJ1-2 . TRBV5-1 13 CASSDGQGGGYTF TGCGCCAGCAGCGACGGACAGGGAGGCGGCTACACCTTC
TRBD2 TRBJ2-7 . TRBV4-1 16 CASSQRVVAGDPEQYF TGCGCCAGCAGCCAACGCGTTGTAGCGGGGGATCCCGAGCAGTACTTC
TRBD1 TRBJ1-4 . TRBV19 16 CASSGQGYTTNEKLFF TGTGCCAGTAGCGGACAGGGATATACAACTAATGAAAAACTGTTTTTT